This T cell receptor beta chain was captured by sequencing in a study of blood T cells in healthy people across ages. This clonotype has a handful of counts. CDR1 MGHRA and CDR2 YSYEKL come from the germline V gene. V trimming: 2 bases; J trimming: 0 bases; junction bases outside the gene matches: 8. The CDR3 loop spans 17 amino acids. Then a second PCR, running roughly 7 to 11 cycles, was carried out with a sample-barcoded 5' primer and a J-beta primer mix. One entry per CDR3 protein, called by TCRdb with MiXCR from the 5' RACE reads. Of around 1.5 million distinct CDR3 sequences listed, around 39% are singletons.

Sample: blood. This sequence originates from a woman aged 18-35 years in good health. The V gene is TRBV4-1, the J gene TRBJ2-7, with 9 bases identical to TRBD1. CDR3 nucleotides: TGCGCCAGCAGCCAACCAATCACAGGGGGCTTCTCCTACGAGCAGTACTTC. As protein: CASSQPITGGFSYEQYF.